The clone carrying this T cell receptor (beta chain) has a handful of counts. Antigen specificity is unknown. The table came from immunoSEQ multiplex PCR; TCRdb's copy has only in-frame clones and leaves some out. This sample has 50,000 or so clones, with around 80% found just once. The ViraFEST assay expanded antigen-specific CD4+ T cells with viral peptide pools before sequencing. Cultured cells yielded isolated CD4+ T cells after approximately nine days. The study found no prior SARS-CoV-2 infection in the vaccine recipients, who tested negative for nucleocapsid antibodies. On days 3 and 7, fresh IL-2 medium replaced half the medium. The CDR3 spans 16 residues. Trimming took off 5 bases at V and 0 bases at J, with 14 bases between the two ends. CDR1 and CDR2 (germline): SGHVS, FNYEAQ. This sample was taken from a study of vaccination effects on CD4 cells after COVID-19. Study information: Participants got two doses of BNT162b2 or mRNA-1273 vaccine.

This receptor was identified in a human donor who received a COVID-19 vaccine. The material was CD4+ T cells from PBMCs cultured with HCoV-229E spike peptides, obtained before COVID-19 vaccination. The gene calls are TRBV7-6 and TRBJ1-3; tentatively, D is TRBD1 (6 bases). The CDR3 DNA sequence: TGTGCCAGCAGCCCGAAAACAGGGAGCTCTGGAAACACCATATATTTT. Protein product: CASSPKTGSSGNTIYF.